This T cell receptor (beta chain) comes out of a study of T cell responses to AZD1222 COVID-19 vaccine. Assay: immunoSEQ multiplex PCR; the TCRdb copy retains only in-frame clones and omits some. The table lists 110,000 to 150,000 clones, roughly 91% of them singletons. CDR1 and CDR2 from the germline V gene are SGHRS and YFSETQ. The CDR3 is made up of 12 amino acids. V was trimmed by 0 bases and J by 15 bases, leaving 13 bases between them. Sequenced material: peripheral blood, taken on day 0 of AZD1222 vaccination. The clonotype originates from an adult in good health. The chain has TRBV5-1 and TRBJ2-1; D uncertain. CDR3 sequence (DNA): TGCGCCAGCAGCTTGGGTAGGGTAGGCGTGTTCTTC. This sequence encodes CASSLGRVGVFF.